The rows below give T cell receptor beta chains drawn from one sample of a study of control samples from healthy donors and cancer patients. The table came from immunoSEQ multiplex PCR; TCRdb's copy has only in-frame clones and leaves some out. The sample holds 100,000 to 150,000 clones; 91% are singletons and the top ten take around 8.9%. Sequenced: blood. Source of these receptors: a young man in good health. Each CDR3 is given with its conserved first and last residue. Fields, in order: clone size, D gene, V gene, J gene, CDR3 protein, CDR3 DNA. D genes are given only for firm matches. Rows may omit the clone size; those that give it use once, few, many or a size class.

NA,NA,TRBV12-3/TRBV12-4,TRBJ1-2,CASSLRLEGYTF,TGTGCCAGCAGCCTCAGGCTGGAGGGCTACACCTTC
NA,NA,TRBV9,TRBJ2-3,CASSVAVARYNTDTQYF,TGTGCCAGCAGCGTAGCTGTCGCTAGGTACAATACAGATACGCAGTATTTT
NA,TRBD1,TRBV12-3/TRBV12-4,TRBJ1-1,CASSSTGTGKAFF,TGTGCCAGCAGTTCAACCGGGACAGGGAAAGCTTTCTTT
NA,NA,TRBV7-9,TRBJ2-7,CASSLGFRTLYEQYF,TGTGCCAGCAGCTTAGGTTTCAGGACCCTCTACGAGCAGTACTTC
NA,NA,TRBV5-4,TRBJ2-1,CASSFPLGNEQFF,TGTGCCAGCAGCTTTCCCCTAGGCAATGAGCAGTTCTTC
NA,NA,TRBV5-1,TRBJ1-4,CASSRREGTLLNEKLFF,TGCGCCAGCTCGCGCAGGGAAGGAACCCTTTTAAATGAAAAACTGTTTTTT
NA,NA,TRBV6-6,TRBJ1-6,CASSPGFRVSYNSPLHF,TGTGCCAGCAGTCCAGGCTTCAGGGTATCCTATAATTCACCCCTCCACTTT
once,NA,TRBV2,TRBJ2-7,CASSGSGGLSYEQYF,TGTGCCAGCAGTGGGTCAGGGGGACTCTCCTACGAGCAGTACTTC
NA,NA,TRBV29-1,TRBJ2-1,CSVMSSYNEQFF,TGCAGCGTTATGAGCTCCTACAATGAGCAGTTCTTC
NA,TRBD2,TRBV7-2,TRBJ2-2,CASSFGGANAGELFF,TGTGCCAGCAGCTTCGGGGGGGCAAATGCCGGGGAGCTGTTTTTT
NA,NA,TRBV10-2,TRBJ2-1,CASSDGSYNEQFF,TGCGCCAGCAGTGACGGGTCCTACAATGAGCAGTTCTTC
NA,NA,TRBV7-2,TRBJ1-5,CASSLWGGNSNQPQHF,TGTGCCAGCAGCTTATGGGGGGGAAATAGCAATCAGCCCCAGCATTTT
NA,NA,TRBV19,TRBJ1-2,CASSISRGRANYGYTF,TGTGCCAGTAGTATTTCCCGGGGGCGAGCTAACTATGGCTACACCTTC
once,NA,TRBV18,TRBJ2-7,CASSPATEQYF,TGTGCCAGCTCGCCGGCTACAGAGCAGTACTTC
once,NA,TRBV5-1,TRBJ1-6,CASSSTGNNSPLHF,TGCGCCAGCAGCTCAACAGGAAATAATTCACCCCTCCACTTT
NA,TRBD2,TRBV5-4,TRBJ2-3,CASSSPGLVEDTQYF,TGTGCCAGCAGCTCACCGGGACTAGTTGAAGATACGCAGTATTTT
NA,NA,TRBV4-1,TRBJ1-5,CASSQLITQPQHF,TGCGCCAGCAGCCAACTTATAACTCAGCCCCAGCATTTT
few,NA,TRBV7-9,TRBJ1-2,CASSLVGAQAGYTF,TGTGCCAGCAGCTTAGTCGGGGCACAGGCTGGCTACACCTTC
once,TRBD2,TRBV7-9,TRBJ2-1,CASSPRTSGAYLGNEQFF,TGTGCCAGCAGCCCAAGGACTAGCGGGGCCTACCTCGGCAATGAGCAGTTCTTC
NA,TRBD1,TRBV19,TRBJ1-1,CASRGQGAHGAEAFF,TGTGCCAGTAGGGGACAGGGGGCGCATGGCGCTGAAGCTTTCTTT
NA,NA,TRBV19,TRBJ1-2,CASRERLTGYTF,TGTGCCAGTAGGGAAAGGCTGACTGGCTACACCTTC
NA,TRBD2,TRBV14,TRBJ2-5,CASSQLLAGAQETQYF,TGTGCCAGCAGCCAACTATTAGCGGGGGCCCAAGAGACCCAGTACTTC
NA,NA,TRBV19,TRBJ1-6,CASSRPRAGRESPLHF,TGTGCCAGTAGTCGACCAAGGGCAGGGAGAGAATCACCCCTCCACTTT
NA,NA,TRBV19,TRBJ1-2,CASSIVREAYGYTF,TGTGCCAGTAGTATCGTCAGGGAAGCCTATGGCTACACCTTC
NA,NA,TRBV7-6,TRBJ2-5,CASSRNQRGETQYF,TGTGCCAGCAGCCGTAACCAGAGGGGAGAGACCCAGTACTTC
NA,TRBD1,TRBV5-4,TRBJ2-3,CASSFTGGSTDTQYF,TGTGCCAGCAGCTTTACAGGGGGTTCAACAGATACGCAGTATTTT
NA,TRBD1,TRBV5-4,TRBJ1-5,CASSLDRGPNQPQHF,TGTGCCAGCAGCTTGGACAGGGGGCCGAATCAGCCCCAGCATTTT
NA,TRBD1,TRBV30,TRBJ1-2,CAWWTGHGYTF,TGTGCCTGGTGGACAGGGCATGGCTACACCTTC
NA,NA,TRBV6-5,TRBJ1-6,CASSYAGTSYNSPLHF,TGTGCCAGCAGTTACGCCGGGACAAGCTATAATTCACCCCTCCACTTT
NA,NA,TRBV5-6,TRBJ2-3,CASSLAPGGTDTQYF,TGTGCCAGCAGCTTGGCCCCAGGGGGCACAGATACGCAGTATTTT
NA,NA,TRBV7-6,TRBJ2-7,CASSLRLFYEQYF,TGTGCCAGCAGCTTAAGGCTCTTCTACGAGCAGTACTTC
NA,TRBD1,TRBV29-1,TRBJ2-7,CSVEVKGASYEQYF,TGCAGCGTTGAAGTGAAGGGGGCCAGTTACGAGCAGTACTTC
NA,NA,TRBV3-1/TRBV3-2,TRBJ2-5,CASSRHGEETQYF,TGTGCCAGCAGCCGTCACGGGGAGGAGACCCAGTACTTC
NA,TRBD1,TRBV18,TRBJ1-5,CASSPGTGGLSNQPQHF,TGTGCCAGCTCGCCCGGGACAGGGGGCCTTAGCAATCAGCCCCAGCATTTT
NA,NA,TRBV3-1/TRBV3-2,TRBJ2-7,CASSLWRTGTYEQYF,TGTGCCAGCAGCCTCTGGAGGACGGGGACCTACGAGCAGTACTTC
NA,TRBD1,TRBV25-1,TRBJ1-1,CASSESGGVAFF,TGTGCCAGCAGTGAATCAGGGGGCGTCGCTTTCTTT
NA,TRBD2,TRBV14,TRBJ2-1,CASRRLSGGHNEQFF,TGTGCCAGCAGACGGCTTAGCGGGGGACACAATGAGCAGTTCTTC
NA,NA,TRBV21-1,TRBJ2-7,CASRWDRGYSYEQYF,TGTGCCAGCAGATGGGACAGGGGGTATTCCTACGAGCAGTACTTC
NA,NA,TRBV7-9,TRBJ2-7,CASSLDGVYEQYF,TGTGCCAGCAGCTTAGACGGGGTCTACGAGCAGTACTTC
once,NA,TRBV11-2,TRBJ2-3,CASSLEYTDTQYF,TGTGCCAGCAGCCTAGAGTACACAGATACGCAGTATTTT
NA,NA,TRBV6-5,TRBJ1-1,CASSPEATEAFF,TGTGCCAGCAGCCCGGAGGCGACTGAAGCTTTCTTT
NA,TRBD1,TRBV12-5,TRBJ2-1,CASARTGGSYNEQFF,TGTGCTAGTGCCAGGACAGGGGGCTCCTACAATGAGCAGTTCTTC
NA,NA,TRBV11-2,TRBJ2-2,CASRRTVGDTNTGELFF,TGTGCCAGCCGACGGACCGTGGGGGACACGAACACCGGGGAGCTGTTTTTT
NA,NA,TRBV5-1,TRBJ2-2,CASSLKRNTGELFF,TGCGCCAGCAGCCTCAAGCGGAACACCGGGGAGCTGTTTTTT
NA,NA,TRBV5-5,TRBJ1-2,CASTSPGREGYGYTF,TGTGCCAGCACTTCACCGGGCAGGGAGGGCTATGGCTACACCTTC
NA,NA,TRBV6-5,TRBJ1-2,CASRSGDGYTF,TGTGCCAGCAGGTCAGGGGATGGCTACACCTTC
NA,NA,TRBV9,TRBJ2-1,CASSARGESSYNEQFF,TGTGCCAGCAGCGCCCGGGGTGAGAGCTCCTACAATGAGCAGTTCTTC
NA,NA,TRBV9,TRBJ2-5,CASSVAGATQETQYF,TGTGCCAGCAGCGTAGCGGGCGCGACCCAAGAGACCCAGTACTTC